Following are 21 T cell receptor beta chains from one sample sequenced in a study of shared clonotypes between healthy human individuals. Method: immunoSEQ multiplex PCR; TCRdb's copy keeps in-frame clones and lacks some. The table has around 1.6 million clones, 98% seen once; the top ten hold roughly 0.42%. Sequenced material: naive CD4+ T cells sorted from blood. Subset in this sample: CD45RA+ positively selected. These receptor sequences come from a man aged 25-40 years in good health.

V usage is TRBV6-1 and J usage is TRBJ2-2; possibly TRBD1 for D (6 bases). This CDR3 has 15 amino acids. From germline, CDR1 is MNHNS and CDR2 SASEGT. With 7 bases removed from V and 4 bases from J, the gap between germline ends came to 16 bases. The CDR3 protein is CASTYPGAGTGELFF. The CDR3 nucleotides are TGTGCCAGCACCTACCCAGGGGCGGGCACCGGGGAGCTGTTTTTT.

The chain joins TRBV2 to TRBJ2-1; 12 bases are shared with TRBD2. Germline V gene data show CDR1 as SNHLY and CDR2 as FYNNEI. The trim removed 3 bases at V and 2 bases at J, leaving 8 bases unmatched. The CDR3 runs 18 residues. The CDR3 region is CASSDRVRLAGAYNEQFF. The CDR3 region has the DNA TGTGCCAGCAGTGATAGGGTGCGACTAGCGGGAGCCTACAATGAGCAGTTCTTC.

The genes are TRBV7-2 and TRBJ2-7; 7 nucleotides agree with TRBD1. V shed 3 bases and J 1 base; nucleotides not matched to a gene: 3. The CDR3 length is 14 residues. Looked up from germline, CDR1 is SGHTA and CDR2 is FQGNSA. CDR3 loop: CASSFKGASYEQYF. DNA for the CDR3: TGTGCCAGCAGCTTTAAGGGGGCTTCCTACGAGCAGTACTTC. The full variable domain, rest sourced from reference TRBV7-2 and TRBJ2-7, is GAGVSQSPSNKVTEKGKDVELRCDPISGHTALYWYRQSLGQGLEFLIYFQGNSAPDKSGLPSDRFSAERTGGSVSTLTIQRTQQEDSAVYLCASSFKGASYEQYFGPGTRLTVT.

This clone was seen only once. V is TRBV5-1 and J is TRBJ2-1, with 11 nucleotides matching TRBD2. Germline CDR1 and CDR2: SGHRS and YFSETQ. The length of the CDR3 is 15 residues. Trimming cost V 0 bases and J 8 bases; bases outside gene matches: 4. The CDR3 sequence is CASSLGLAGNDEQFF. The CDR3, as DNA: TGCGCCAGCAGCTTGGGACTAGCGGGGAACGATGAGCAGTTCTTC.

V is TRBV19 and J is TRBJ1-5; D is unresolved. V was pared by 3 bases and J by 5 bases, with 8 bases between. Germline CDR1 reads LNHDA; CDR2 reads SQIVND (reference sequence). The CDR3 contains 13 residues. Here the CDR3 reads CASSIREYQPQHF. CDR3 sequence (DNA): TGTGCCAGTAGTATCCGGGAGTATCAGCCCCAGCATTTT.

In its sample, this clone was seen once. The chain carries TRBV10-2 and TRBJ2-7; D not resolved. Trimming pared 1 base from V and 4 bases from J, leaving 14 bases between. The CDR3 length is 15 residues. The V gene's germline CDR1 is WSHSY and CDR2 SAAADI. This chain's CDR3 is CASSELGFREYEQYF. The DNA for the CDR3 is TGCGCCAGCAGTGAGTTGGGGTTCCGCGAATACGAGCAGTACTTC.

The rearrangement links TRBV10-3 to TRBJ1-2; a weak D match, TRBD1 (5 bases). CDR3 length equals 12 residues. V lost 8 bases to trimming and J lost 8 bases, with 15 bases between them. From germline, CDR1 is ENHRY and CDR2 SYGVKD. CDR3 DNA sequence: TGTGCCATCTTGGGACGGGGTAAAGGCTACACCTTC. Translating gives CAILGRGKGYTF.

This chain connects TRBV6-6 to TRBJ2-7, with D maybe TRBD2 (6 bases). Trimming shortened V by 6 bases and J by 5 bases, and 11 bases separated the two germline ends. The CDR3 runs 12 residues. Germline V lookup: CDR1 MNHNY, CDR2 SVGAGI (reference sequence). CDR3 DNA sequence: TGTGCCAGCAGCATACTAGCTAACGAGCAGTACTTC. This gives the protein CASSILANEQYF.

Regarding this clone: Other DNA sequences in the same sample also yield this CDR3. The CDR3 nucleotides read TGCGCCAGCAGTTCCGGGACTAGTAGCTACGAGCAGTACTTC. As protein: CASSSGTSSYEQYF. The genes are TRBV5-1 and TRBJ2-7; TRBD2 agrees at 8 bases. Germline loops: CDR1 SGHRS, CDR2 YFSETQ. This CDR3 spans 14 amino acids. V shed 5 bases and J 3 bases; nucleotides not matched to a gene: 7.

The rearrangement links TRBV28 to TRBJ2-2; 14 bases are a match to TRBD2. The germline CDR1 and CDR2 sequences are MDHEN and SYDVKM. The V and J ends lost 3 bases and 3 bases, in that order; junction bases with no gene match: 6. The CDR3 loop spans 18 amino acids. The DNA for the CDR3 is TGTGCCAGCAGTTTGGGGACTAGCGGGAGATTTTACACCGGGGAGCTGTTTTTT. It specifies CASSLGTSGRFYTGELFF.

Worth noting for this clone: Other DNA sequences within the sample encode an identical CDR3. CDR3 region: CASSVAQYNEQFF. The CDR3 region has the DNA TGTGCCAGCAGCGTAGCCCAATACAATGAGCAGTTCTTC. The gene calls are TRBV9 and TRBJ2-1; D is uncertain. The germline CDR1 and CDR2 sequences are SGDLS and YYNGEE. Trimming removed 0 bases at V and 4 bases at J, with 5 bases between. The CDR3 contains 13 residues.

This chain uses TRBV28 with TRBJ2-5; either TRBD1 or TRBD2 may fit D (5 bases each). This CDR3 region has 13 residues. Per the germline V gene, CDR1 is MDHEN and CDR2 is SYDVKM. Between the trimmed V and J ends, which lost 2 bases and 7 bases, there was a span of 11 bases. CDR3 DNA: TGTGCCAGCAGTTTAGGGATGAGGGGGACCCAGTACTTC. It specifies CASSLGMRGTQYF.

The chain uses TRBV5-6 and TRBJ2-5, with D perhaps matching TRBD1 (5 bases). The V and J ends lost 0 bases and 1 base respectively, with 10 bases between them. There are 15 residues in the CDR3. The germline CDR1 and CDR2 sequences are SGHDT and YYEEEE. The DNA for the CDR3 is TGTGCCAGCAGCTTGGCAGGGCGGATCCAAGAGACCCAGTACTTC. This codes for CASSLAGRIQETQYF.

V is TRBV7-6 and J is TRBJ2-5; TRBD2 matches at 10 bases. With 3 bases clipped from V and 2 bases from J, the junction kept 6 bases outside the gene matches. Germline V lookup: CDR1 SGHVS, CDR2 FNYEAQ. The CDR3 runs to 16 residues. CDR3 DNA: TGTGCCAGCAGCTTCCGACTAGCGGGTTTACAAGAGACCCAGTACTTC. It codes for CASSFRLAGLQETQYF.

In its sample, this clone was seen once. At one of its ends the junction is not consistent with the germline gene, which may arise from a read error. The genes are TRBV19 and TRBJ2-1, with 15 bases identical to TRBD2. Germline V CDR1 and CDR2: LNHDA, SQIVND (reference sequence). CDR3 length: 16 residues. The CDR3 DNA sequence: TGTGCCAGCAGTATACTGGGACTAGCGGGAGGCGATGAGCAGTTCTTC. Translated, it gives CASSILGLAGGDEQFF.

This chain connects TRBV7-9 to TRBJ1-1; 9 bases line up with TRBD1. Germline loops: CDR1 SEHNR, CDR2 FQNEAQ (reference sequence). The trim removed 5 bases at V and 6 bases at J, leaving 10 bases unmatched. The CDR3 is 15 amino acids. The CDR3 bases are TGTGCCAGCAGCCAAAAACAGGGGGCCGGGGCTGAAGCTTTCTTT. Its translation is CASSQKQGAGAEAFF.

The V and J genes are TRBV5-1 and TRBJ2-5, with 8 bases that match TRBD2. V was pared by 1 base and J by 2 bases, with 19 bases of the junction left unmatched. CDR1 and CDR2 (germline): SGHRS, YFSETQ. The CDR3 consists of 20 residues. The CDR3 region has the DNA TGCGCCAGCAGCTTGTATCCACTACGATGGAAACTAGCGGATCAAGAGACCCAGTACTTC. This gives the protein CASSLYPLRWKLADQETQYF.

This CDR3 reads CASSVGLASTGAKNIQYF. The CDR3 coding sequence is TGTGCCAGCAGCGTGGGACTAGCAAGTACTGGGGCCAAAAACATTCAGTACTTC. The J gene is TRBJ2-4, the V gene TRBV9; 9 nucleotides agree with TRBD2. This CDR3 is built from 18 residues. Losses at the gene ends were 2 bases for V and 1 base for J; bases not matched to a gene: 10. Germline values: CDR1 SGDLS, CDR2 YYNGEE.

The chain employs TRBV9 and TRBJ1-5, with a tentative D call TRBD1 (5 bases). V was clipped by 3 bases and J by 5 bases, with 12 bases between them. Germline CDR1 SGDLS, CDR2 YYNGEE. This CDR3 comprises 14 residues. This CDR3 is CASSADGGYQPQHF. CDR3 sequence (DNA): TGTGCCAGCAGCGCGGACGGGGGGTATCAGCCCCAGCATTTT.

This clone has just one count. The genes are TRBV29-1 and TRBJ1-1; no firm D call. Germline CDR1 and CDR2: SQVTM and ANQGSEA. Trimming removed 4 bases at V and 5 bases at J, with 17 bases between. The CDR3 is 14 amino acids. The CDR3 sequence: CSVGARLQETEAFF. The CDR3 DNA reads TGCAGCGTTGGGGCTCGGCTCCAGGAGACTGAAGCTTTCTTT. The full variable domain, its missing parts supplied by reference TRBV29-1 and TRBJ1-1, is SAVISQKPSRDICQRGTSLTIQCQVDSQVTMMFWYRQQPGQSLTLIATANQGSEATYESGFVIDKFPISRPNLTFSTLTVSNMSPEDSSIYLCSVGARLQETEAFFGQGTRLTVV.

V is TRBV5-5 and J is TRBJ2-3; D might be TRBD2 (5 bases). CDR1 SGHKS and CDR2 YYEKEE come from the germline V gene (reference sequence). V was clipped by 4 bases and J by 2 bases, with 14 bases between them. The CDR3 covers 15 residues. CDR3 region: CASSGGPSPTDTQYF. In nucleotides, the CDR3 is TGTGCCAGCAGCGGCGGGCCCTCCCCCACAGATACGCAGTATTTT.